Listed here are 4 T cell receptor beta chains from one sample, sequenced in a study of blood T cells in healthy people across ages. Using a J-beta primer mix together with a sample-barcoded 5' primer, a second PCR was run for roughly 7 to 12 cycles. TCRdb independently ran MiXCR on the 5' RACE reads; one entry per CDR3 protein. The table lists about 1.7 million distinct CDR3 sequences, approximately 30% of them singletons. Sequencing used blood. Receptors originate from a woman in her twenties or thirties in good health.

This chain links TRBV5-1 with TRBJ1-4; D remains unclear. This CDR3 is 13 amino acids long. CDR1 SGHRS and CDR2 YFSETQ come from the germline V gene. Deletions cut 1 base from V and 9 bases from J, with 10 bases between. This CDR3 reads CASSLRPNKKLFF. CDR3 coding DNA: TGCGCCAGCAGCTTGCGACCCAACAAAAAACTGTTTTTT.

On this clonotype: At one end the junction does not follow the germline gene, possibly because of a read error. The chain uses TRBV28 and TRBJ2-4; 10 bases are shared with TRBD2. CDR1 MDHEN and CDR2 SYDVKM come from the germline V gene. The CDR3 runs to 16 residues. The CDR3 coding sequence is TGTGCCAGCAGTTCCGGGACTAGCGTTGCCAAAAACATTCGGTACTTC. This codes for CASSSGTSVAKNIRYF.

The table lists this clonotype with a few counts. The V and J genes are TRBV7-9 and TRBJ2-5; D call uncertain. CDR3 length: 15 amino acids. The V gene lost 2 bases and the J gene lost 3 bases, with 13 bases spanning the gap. The V gene's germline CDR1 is SEHNR and CDR2 FQNEAQ (reference sequence). CDR3 sequence (DNA): TGTGCCAGCAGCTTATTTGCCGGGCGAAAAGAGACCCAGTACTTC. Encoded protein: CASSLFAGRKETQYF.

The chain links TRBV27 to TRBJ2-7; tentative D call: TRBD2 (6 bases). Trimming shortened V by 6 bases and J by 7 bases, and 25 bases separated the two germline ends. Germline-derived CDR1 and CDR2 are MNHEY and SMNVEV (reference sequence). The CDR3 totals 16 residues. CDR3 sequence: CASRPSGLNSYNEQYF. The CDR3 nucleotides read TGTGCCAGCAGACCCTCTGGACTAAACTCCTACAATGAGCAGTACTTC.